A selection of T cell receptor beta chains follows, all from one sample in a study of blood T cell repertoires in COVID-19. Produced via immunoSEQ multiplex PCR; TCRdb's table is partial and in-frame only. The profile shows 650,000 to 800,000 clones, approximately 90% of them singletons. Specimen: peripheral blood. The receptors derive from a woman aged 18-29 years with acute or convalescent COVID-19. Each CDR3 is given with its conserved first and last residue. The D gene is left open where the match is weak. Some rows mark clone size as missing; the rest say once, few, many or name a class of expanded clone.

cdr3_nt: TGTGCCAGCAGTCCGGACAGTGAAGCTTTCTTT; cdr3_aa: CASSPDSEAFF; clone_size: NA; v_call: TRBV2; j_call: TRBJ1-1; d_call: NA
cdr3_nt: TGTGCCAGCCGAGGGGAGGGGAGCTATGGCTACACCTTC; cdr3_aa: CASRGEGSYGYTF; clone_size: NA; v_call: TRBV9; j_call: TRBJ1-2; d_call: NA
cdr3_nt: TGCGCCAGCAGCCAAGATTCGGGGGAAGGAAACACCATATATTTT; cdr3_aa: CASSQDSGEGNTIYF; clone_size: few; v_call: TRBV4-1; j_call: TRBJ1-3; d_call: NA
cdr3_nt: TGTGCCTGGCAACCGAGACAGCGGGTGAACACTGAAGCTTTCTTT; cdr3_aa: CAWQPRQRVNTEAFF; clone_size: once; v_call: TRBV30; j_call: TRBJ1-1; d_call: NA
cdr3_nt: TGCGCCAGCAGCCAACGACAGGGGAACATTCAGTACTTC; cdr3_aa: CASSQRQGNIQYF; clone_size: NA; v_call: TRBV4-1; j_call: TRBJ2-4; d_call: TRBD1
cdr3_nt: TGTGCCAGCAGTTATTCTCAGGGAGGCTATGGCTACACCTTC; cdr3_aa: CASSYSQGGYGYTF; clone_size: once; v_call: TRBV6-5; j_call: TRBJ1-2; d_call: NA
cdr3_nt: TGCGCCAGCAGCCTTACCCCAGGGGGCGCGAACACCGGGGAGCTGTTTTTT; cdr3_aa: CASSLTPGGANTGELFF; clone_size: NA; v_call: TRBV4-3; j_call: TRBJ2-2; d_call: TRBD1
cdr3_nt: TGCGCCAGCAGCGTTAGCGGGGAAGGCTTTGACGAGCAGTACTTC; cdr3_aa: CASSVSGEGFDEQYF; clone_size: few; v_call: TRBV5-1; j_call: TRBJ2-7; d_call: TRBD2
cdr3_nt: TGTGCCAGCAGCTTGATCGAGGGAACTAATGAAAAACTGTTTTTT; cdr3_aa: CASSLIEGTNEKLFF; clone_size: NA; v_call: TRBV5-8; j_call: TRBJ1-4; d_call: NA
cdr3_nt: TGTGCCAGCAGTCCGACTCCTTCGAACACTGAAGCTTTCTTT; cdr3_aa: CASSPTPSNTEAFF; clone_size: NA; v_call: TRBV7-2; j_call: TRBJ1-1; d_call: NA
cdr3_nt: TGTGCCAGCAGCGCCTGGACAGGGAATGGTTCACCCCTCCACTTT; cdr3_aa: CASSAWTGNGSPLHF; clone_size: NA; v_call: TRBV9; j_call: TRBJ1-6; d_call: TRBD1
cdr3_nt: TGCGCCAGCAGCATCCTCTTTGGGAGAGATACGCAGTATTTT; cdr3_aa: CASSILFGRDTQYF; clone_size: NA; v_call: TRBV5-1; j_call: TRBJ2-3; d_call: NA
cdr3_nt: TGTGCCAGCAGTTACGGACTCAATTCACCCCTCCACTTT; cdr3_aa: CASSYGLNSPLHF; clone_size: NA; v_call: TRBV6-5; j_call: TRBJ1-6; d_call: NA
cdr3_nt: TGTGCCAGTAGTATCGGACTTCGGAACACTGAAGCTTTCTTT; cdr3_aa: CASSIGLRNTEAFF; clone_size: few; v_call: TRBV19; j_call: TRBJ1-1; d_call: NA
cdr3_nt: TGTGCCATCAGTGGAGCTAAAATGGGGACACAAGAGACCCAGTACTTC; cdr3_aa: CAISGAKMGTQETQYF; clone_size: NA; v_call: TRBV10-3; j_call: TRBJ2-5; d_call: NA
cdr3_nt: TGTGCCAGCAGTGATATGGTTAGGGCAGGGAATTCACCCCTCCACTTT; cdr3_aa: CASSDMVRAGNSPLHF; clone_size: NA; v_call: TRBV2; j_call: TRBJ1-6; d_call: NA
cdr3_nt: TGTGCCAGCAGCTTGGTCACAGGGGGAGAAACTGAAGCTTTCTTT; cdr3_aa: CASSLVTGGETEAFF; clone_size: NA; v_call: TRBV5-4; j_call: TRBJ1-1; d_call: TRBD1
cdr3_nt: TGTGCCAGCATCCTAACCGGGACTCCAAGCTCCTACAATGAGCAGTTCTTC; cdr3_aa: CASILTGTPSSYNEQFF; clone_size: NA; v_call: TRBV27; j_call: TRBJ2-1; d_call: NA
cdr3_nt: TGTGCCAGCAGCGGCATAGCGGGGGTGACAGATACGCAGTATTTT; cdr3_aa: CASSGIAGVTDTQYF; clone_size: NA; v_call: TRBV9; j_call: TRBJ2-3; d_call: TRBD2
cdr3_nt: TGCGCCAGCAGCTTACGAGGGACAGGCGATTCACCCCTCCACTTT; cdr3_aa: CASSLRGTGDSPLHF; clone_size: NA; v_call: TRBV5-1; j_call: TRBJ1-6; d_call: TRBD1
cdr3_nt: TGTGCCAGCAGCTTGGTTGGGCCGGGGTCCTCCCTTACCTATGGCTACACCTTC; cdr3_aa: CASSLVGPGSSLTYGYTF; clone_size: NA; v_call: TRBV5-5; j_call: TRBJ1-2; d_call: NA
cdr3_nt: TGTGCCACGAGGGGGGAGGGCACCATATATTTT; cdr3_aa: CATRGEGTIYF; clone_size: NA; v_call: TRBV19; j_call: TRBJ1-3; d_call: NA
cdr3_nt: TGTGCCAGCTCACCGAGACAGGCCCTAAGTCTGAACACTGAAGCTTTCTTT; cdr3_aa: CASSPRQALSLNTEAFF; clone_size: NA; v_call: TRBV18; j_call: TRBJ1-1; d_call: NA
cdr3_nt: TGTGCCAGTAGACGTCCTAGCGGGGGATACACCGGGGAGCTGTTTTTT; cdr3_aa: CASRRPSGGYTGELFF; clone_size: NA; v_call: TRBV19; j_call: TRBJ2-2; d_call: TRBD2
cdr3_nt: TGCACCAGCAGCCAAGGCCGGGAATACGGCTACACCTTC; cdr3_aa: CTSSQGREYGYTF; clone_size: NA; v_call: TRBV1; j_call: TRBJ1-2; d_call: NA
cdr3_nt: TGTGCCAGCAGCGCCCAACGGGACAGGAACACTGAAGCTTTCTTT; cdr3_aa: CASSAQRDRNTEAFF; clone_size: NA; v_call: TRBV7-9; j_call: TRBJ1-1; d_call: TRBD1
cdr3_nt: TGTGCCAGCAGTGAGCGGGGGGGGGATGAGCAGTTCTTC; cdr3_aa: CASSERGGDEQFF; clone_size: NA; v_call: TRBV12-3/TRBV12-4; j_call: TRBJ2-1; d_call: TRBD2
cdr3_nt: TGCGCCAGCAGCCAAGTCGCGGGGTCGACAGATACGCAGTATTTT; cdr3_aa: CASSQVAGSTDTQYF; clone_size: NA; v_call: TRBV4-1; j_call: TRBJ2-3; d_call: NA
cdr3_nt: TGTGCCAGCAGCCAGGGACTAGCGGGGGCAGAGACCCAGTACTTC; cdr3_aa: CASSQGLAGAETQYF; clone_size: NA; v_call: TRBV14; j_call: TRBJ2-5; d_call: TRBD2
cdr3_nt: TGTGCCAGCAGCCCCGGGACAGGGGTGTACTATGGCTACACCTTC; cdr3_aa: CASSPGTGVYYGYTF; clone_size: NA; v_call: TRBV11-2; j_call: TRBJ1-2; d_call: TRBD1
cdr3_nt: TGCGCCAGCAGAGCCTCGGACAGCATGAACACTGAAGCTTTCTTT; cdr3_aa: CASRASDSMNTEAFF; clone_size: NA; v_call: TRBV4-1; j_call: TRBJ1-1; d_call: NA
cdr3_nt: TGTGCCAGCAGCCCCGGTCAGGACAGTACTAATCAGCCCCAGCATTTT; cdr3_aa: CASSPGQDSTNQPQHF; clone_size: few; v_call: TRBV21-1; j_call: TRBJ1-5; d_call: NA
cdr3_nt: TGTGCCAGCAGTTTATACAGGGACACAGATACGCAGTATTTT; cdr3_aa: CASSLYRDTDTQYF; clone_size: NA; v_call: TRBV27; j_call: TRBJ2-3; d_call: NA
cdr3_nt: TGTGCCAGCAGCCGACAGGGGTTAGCCAAAAACATTCAGTACTTC; cdr3_aa: CASSRQGLAKNIQYF; clone_size: NA; v_call: TRBV11-2; j_call: TRBJ2-4; d_call: TRBD1
cdr3_nt: TGTGCCAGCAGCCCGACGACAGCGACTTCACCCCTCCACTTT; cdr3_aa: CASSPTTATSPLHF; clone_size: few; v_call: TRBV5-8; j_call: TRBJ1-6; d_call: NA
cdr3_nt: TGTGCCAGCAGTTACTCGAACCAGGTTCCCACTGAAGCTTTCTTT; cdr3_aa: CASSYSNQVPTEAFF; clone_size: NA; v_call: TRBV6-5; j_call: TRBJ1-1; d_call: NA
cdr3_nt: TGCGCCAGCAGCCAAGATGTTTTCCGCACCGGGGAGCTGTTTTTT; cdr3_aa: CASSQDVFRTGELFF; clone_size: NA; v_call: TRBV4-1; j_call: TRBJ2-2; d_call: NA
cdr3_nt: TGTGCCACCAGACCAACAGGGGGCCCAAACACTGAAGCTTTCTTT; cdr3_aa: CATRPTGGPNTEAFF; clone_size: once; v_call: TRBV24-1; j_call: TRBJ1-1; d_call: TRBD1
cdr3_nt: TGTGCCAGCAGCCACGCCCGACACCCTCCAGGGACCCAGTACTTC; cdr3_aa: CASSHARHPPGTQYF; clone_size: NA; v_call: TRBV7-6; j_call: TRBJ2-5; d_call: NA
cdr3_nt: TGTGCCAGCAGTTATGTCAGGGCTGGCTACGAGCAGTACTTC; cdr3_aa: CASSYVRAGYEQYF; clone_size: NA; v_call: TRBV6-5; j_call: TRBJ2-7; d_call: NA
cdr3_nt: TGTGCCAGCTCACCATCCGAGGAAAAACTGTTTTTT; cdr3_aa: CASSPSEEKLFF; clone_size: NA; v_call: TRBV18; j_call: TRBJ1-4; d_call: NA
cdr3_nt: TGCGCCAGCAGCCAACGACATGACAACTATGGCTACACCTTC; cdr3_aa: CASSQRHDNYGYTF; clone_size: NA; v_call: TRBV4-1; j_call: TRBJ1-2; d_call: NA
cdr3_nt: TGTGCCAGCAGTTACTCAAACTGGGCCAATGAGCAGTTCTTC; cdr3_aa: CASSYSNWANEQFF; clone_size: NA; v_call: TRBV6-5; j_call: TRBJ2-1; d_call: NA
cdr3_nt: TGTGCCAGTAGTATGCGCCCCTTCTATAATGAAAAACTGTTTTTT; cdr3_aa: CASSMRPFYNEKLFF; clone_size: NA; v_call: TRBV19; j_call: TRBJ1-4; d_call: NA
cdr3_nt: TGTGCCAGCAGCCCCCGGGGCCCGGGGGACTATGGCTACACCTTC; cdr3_aa: CASSPRGPGDYGYTF; clone_size: NA; v_call: TRBV11-2; j_call: TRBJ1-2; d_call: NA
cdr3_nt: TGTGCCAGCAGCGTGGGAGGAGGGCAAGAGACCCAGTACTTC; cdr3_aa: CASSVGGGQETQYF; clone_size: NA; v_call: TRBV9; j_call: TRBJ2-5; d_call: NA
cdr3_nt: TGTGCCAGCAGCTCCGCCATAGCGGGGTTATTCACAGATACGCAGTATTTT; cdr3_aa: CASSSAIAGLFTDTQYF; clone_size: NA; v_call: TRBV7-2; j_call: TRBJ2-3; d_call: TRBD2
cdr3_nt: TGCGCCAGCAGTCGAGGGACAGGGGGTTACAATGAGCAGTTCTTC; cdr3_aa: CASSRGTGGYNEQFF; clone_size: NA; v_call: TRBV23-1; j_call: TRBJ2-1; d_call: TRBD1
cdr3_nt: TGTGCCAGCAGTTTTCAGTTGAACACTGAAGCTTTCTTT; cdr3_aa: CASSFQLNTEAFF; clone_size: NA; v_call: TRBV6-2/TRBV6-3; j_call: TRBJ1-1; d_call: NA
cdr3_nt: TGTGCCAGCAGCGGCGCAAAGGACAGCCCAGTGGATACGCAGTATTTT; cdr3_aa: CASSGAKDSPVDTQYF; clone_size: NA; v_call: TRBV6-4; j_call: TRBJ2-3; d_call: NA
cdr3_nt: TGTGCCAGCAGTTACTCCAGCGGATACTGGACCGGGGAGCTGTTTTTT; cdr3_aa: CASSYSSGYWTGELFF; clone_size: NA; v_call: TRBV6-5; j_call: TRBJ2-2; d_call: NA
cdr3_nt: TGTGCCACCCAGGGACATCGGACCGGGGAGCTGTTTTTT; cdr3_aa: CATQGHRTGELFF; clone_size: NA; v_call: TRBV19; j_call: TRBJ2-2; d_call: NA
cdr3_nt: TGCGCCAGCAGCTTGGGTCCGGGACAGGGACATGGCTACACCTTC; cdr3_aa: CASSLGPGQGHGYTF; clone_size: NA; v_call: TRBV5-1; j_call: TRBJ1-2; d_call: TRBD1